The sequence of this TCR beta chain was determined in a study of post-analysis software for immune sequencing data. Overall study context: Disease courses included relapsing-remitting, secondary progressive and progressive-relapsing multiple sclerosis.

Study conclusions and caveats: F measure grouped same-batch samples tightly together. In patients, TRBV5-6, TRBV5-1 and TRBV20-1 belonged to five TRBV segments found more frequently than in controls. Versus controls, multiple sclerosis patients showed significantly lower diversity (normalized Chao1).

Every TCR beta cDNA library bore unique molecular identifiers. There were 1 to 10 million T cells, and about half a million cDNA molecules came from them. TCRdb recomputed calls from the PCR reads with MiXCR, one row per CDR3 protein. The data show roughly 200,000 distinct CDR3 sequences, over 25% seen once. The germline V gene has CDR1 MNHNS and CDR2 SASEGT. The CDR3 runs 14 residues. V lost 4 bases and J 3 bases, leaving 11 bases between the germline ends. This clonotype was counted a few times. The antigen remains unidentified. The rearrangement links TRBV6-1 to TRBJ2-3; D is possibly TRBD1 (6 bases). The receptor was isolated from a girl aged 2-17 years with multiple sclerosis. Sequenced sample: blood. The CDR3 protein is CASSVRQATDTQYF. The CDR3 DNA sequence: TGTGCCAGCAGTGTCCGACAGGCTACAGATACGCAGTATTTT.